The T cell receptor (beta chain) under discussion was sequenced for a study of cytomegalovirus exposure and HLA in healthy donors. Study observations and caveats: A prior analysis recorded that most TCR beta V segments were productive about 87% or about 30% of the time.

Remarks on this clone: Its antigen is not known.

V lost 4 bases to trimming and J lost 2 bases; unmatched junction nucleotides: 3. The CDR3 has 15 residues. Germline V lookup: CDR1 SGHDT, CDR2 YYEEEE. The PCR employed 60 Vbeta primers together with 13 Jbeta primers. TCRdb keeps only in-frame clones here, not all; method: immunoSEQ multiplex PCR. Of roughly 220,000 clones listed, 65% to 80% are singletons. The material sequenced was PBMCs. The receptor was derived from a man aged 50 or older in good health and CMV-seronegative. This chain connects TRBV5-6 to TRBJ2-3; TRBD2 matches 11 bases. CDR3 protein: CASSPGLADTDTQYF. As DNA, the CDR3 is TGTGCCAGCAGCCCGGGACTAGCGGACACAGATACGCAGTATTTT.